One and the same sample provided the 12 T cell receptor beta chains below, sequenced in a study of blood T cell repertoires in COVID-19. TCRdb keeps only in-frame clones here, not all; method: immunoSEQ multiplex PCR. The sample contains a few hundred thousand clones, 75% to 90% of which appear only once. Sequenced material: PBMCs or T cells enriched from blood (not recorded which). These receptors all stem from a man aged 25 to 45 who had recovered from COVID-19.

This chain connects TRBV10-3 to TRBJ1-5; D unclear. The CDR3 extends over 15 amino acids. The germline V gene encodes CDR1 ENHRY and CDR2 SYGVKD. The germline V and J ends were trimmed by 4 bases and 4 bases, with 14 bases remaining between them. CDR3 protein: CAISAFGGGNQPQHF. CDR3 DNA sequence: TGTGCCATCAGTGCATTCGGCGGTGGGAATCAGCCCCAGCATTTT.

This rearrangement joins TRBV6-2 or TRBV6-3 to TRBJ2-1; unclear D gene. Germline V CDR1 and CDR2: MNHEY, SVGEGT. The V and J ends lost 0 bases and 4 bases respectively, with 7 bases between them. CDR3 length: 14 amino acids. The CDR3 is CASSYSAQYNEQFF. CDR3 nucleotide sequence: TGTGCCAGCAGTTACTCGGCACAATACAATGAGCAGTTCTTC.

The chain's CDR3 is CASSLTTGGTSGNTIYF. CDR3 DNA sequence: TGTGCCAGCTCACTGACGACAGGGGGGACCTCTGGAAACACCATATATTTT. The genes are TRBV18 and TRBJ1-3; 9 nucleotides agree with TRBD1. V gave up 4 bases and J gave up 0 bases; unmatched junction bases: 7. This CDR3 has 17 amino acids. The V gene's germline CDR1 is KGHSH and CDR2 LQKENI.

The chain links TRBV3-1 (or the pseudogene TRBV3-2) to TRBJ1-1; D unresolved. With 0 bases removed from V and 1 base from J, the gap between germline ends came to 6 bases. The length of the CDR3 is 14 residues. From germline, CDR1 is LGHDT and CDR2 YNNKEL (reference sequence). CDR3 bases: TGTGCCAGCAGCCAAGATGTCCGGAACACTGAAGCTTTCTTT. Translation: CASSQDVRNTEAFF.

V gene TRBV19 combines with J gene TRBJ1-6; maybe TRBD1 (5 bases). CDR1 is LNHDA and CDR2 is SQIVND in the germline V gene (reference sequence). This CDR3 spans 17 amino acids. Trimming took 0 bases from V and 4 from J, leaving 13 bases between them. CDR3 DNA: TGTGCCAGTAGTATAGATATAGGGGCCGTTTATAATTCACCCCTCCACTTT. This sequence encodes CASSIDIGAVYNSPLHF.

This sequence joins TRBV6-5 and TRBJ1-4; perhaps TRBD1 as D (5 bases). The CDR3 covers 14 residues. The V gene lost 6 bases and the J gene lost 3 bases, with 11 bases spanning the gap. Germline-derived CDR1 and CDR2 are MNHEY and SVGAGI. In DNA form, the CDR3 reads TGTGCCAGCAGGAACCCAGGGTCTAATGAAAAACTGTTTTTT. It translates to CASRNPGSNEKLFF.

The chain links TRBV9 to TRBJ1-2; weak D call: TRBD1 (5 bases). V was trimmed by 0 bases and J by 8 bases, leaving 8 bases between them. CDR1 and CDR2 from the germline V gene are SGDLS and YYNGEE. There are 12 residues in the CDR3. The CDR3 DNA reads TGTGCCAGCAGCGTAGGGAGGGGCGGCTACACCTTC. Encoded protein: CASSVGRGGYTF.

The V and J genes are TRBV5-1 and TRBJ2-5; 8 positions match TRBD1. The germline V gene encodes CDR1 SGHRS and CDR2 YFSETQ. J was trimmed by 3 bases and V by 2 bases; bases with no gene match: 3. This CDR3 spans 14 amino acids. For the CDR3, the DNA is TGCGCCAGCAGCTTACAACAGGGGGAAGAGACCCAGTACTTC. Its translation: CASSLQQGEETQYF.

V and J are TRBV4-1 and TRBJ1-1; possible D gene TRBD1, 6 bases. Germline values: CDR1 MGHRA, CDR2 YSYEKL. Trimming pared 6 bases from V and 1 base from J, leaving 15 bases between. This CDR3 is 15 amino acids long. The CDR3 sequence is CASRAQGNTNTEAFF. The DNA of the CDR3 is TGCGCCAGCAGAGCACAGGGAAATACGAACACTGAAGCTTTCTTT.

This chain links TRBV18 with TRBJ1-1, with TRBD1 as a possible D gene (5 bases). The CDR3 covers 14 residues. Looked up from germline, CDR1 is KGHSH and CDR2 is LQKENI. V lost 2 bases and J 4 bases, leaving 11 bases between the germline ends. The CDR3 DNA is TGTGCCAGCTCACCATCAGGGTCTGGCACTGAAGCTTTCTTT. Amino acids: CASSPSGSGTEAFF.

V usage is TRBV5-1 and J usage is TRBJ1-5; 12 positions agree with TRBD1. The CDR3 runs 16 residues. Unmatched junction bases numbered 6, after V lost 2 bases and J lost 6 bases. In germline, CDR1 is SGHRS, CDR2 YFSETQ. The CDR3 region is CASSFGTGGAGQPQHF. The CDR3 nucleotides read TGCGCCAGCAGCTTTGGGACAGGGGGCGCCGGTCAGCCCCAGCATTTT.

The V and J genes are TRBV18 and TRBJ2-6, with 7 bases that match TRBD1. CDR1 is KGHSH and CDR2 is LQKENI in the germline V gene. Unmatched junction bases numbered 6, after V lost 6 bases and J lost 4 bases. The CDR3 is made up of 15 amino acids. The CDR3 sequence is CASSARGSGANVLTF. The CDR3 DNA is TGTGCCAGCTCGGCCAGGGGGTCGGGGGCCAACGTCCTGACTTTC. Together with reference TRBV18 and TRBJ2-6, the CDR3 gives the full variable domain: NAGVMQNPRHLVRRRGQEARLRCSPMKGHSHVYWYRQLPEEGLKFMVYLQKENIIDESGMPKERFSAEFPKEGPSILRIQQVVRGDSAAYFCASSARGSGANVLTFGAGSRLTVL.